Sequencing of this TCR beta chain was carried out in a study of T-cell memory formation after mild COVID-19. Overall study: TCR clusters were mostly donor specific.

The table lists this clonotype with a few counts. The antigen remains undetermined. General study findings and limits: Clones that contracted clustered mainly in CM and EM if CD4+ and in EMRA if CD8+. Second-wave clones with a day 37 peak had unconfirmed SARS-CoV-2 specificity.

TCRdb called the 5' RACE reads again in MiXCR, with one record for every CDR3 protein. This table holds approximately 270,000 distinct CDR3 sequences, 15% to 20% found once. The sequenced material came from PBMCs or a T cell subset sorted from them (not recorded which). The receptor's source is a man in his late teens or twenties who had mild COVID-19 (a few samples of this study predate the infection). Cell type and time point are not known.

Here the CDR3 DNA reads TGTGCCATGGGACAGGGGAGTCGTACTGAAGCTTTCTTT. Residues: CAMGQGSRTEAFF. The V gene is TRBV10-3, the J gene TRBJ1-1; 10 nucleotides match TRBD1. Germline assignment: CDR1 ENHRY and CDR2 SYGVKD. The J segment lost 5 bases and the V segment lost 9 bases, leaving 6 bases of the junction unmatched. The CDR3 sequence is 13 residues long.